This paragraph reports one T cell receptor beta chain. The data are from a study of blood T cells in healthy people across ages. J gave up 8 bases and V 2 bases, and 7 bases lay outside the gene matches. Germline V gives CDR1 SGHRS, CDR2 YFSETQ. This CDR3 comprises 16 residues. For the second PCR, which ran for roughly 6 to 12 cycles, a sample-barcoded 5' primer and a J-beta primer mix were used. Through a template-switch adaptor with 12 random nucleotides, each cDNA molecule received a tag. TCRdb re-called the 5' RACE reads with MiXCR, one entry per CDR3 protein. The table lists over 1,300,000 distinct CDR3 sequences, around 59% of them singletons. They isolated at least 6 million PBMCs from each sample.

Specimen: blood. The V gene is TRBV5-1, the J gene TRBJ2-1; 13 bases line up with TRBD2. The receptor was derived from a man younger than 35 in good health. The CDR3 DNA is TGCGCCAGCAGCTTAGGGACTAGCGGGACGACCCATGAGCAGTTCTTC. Translating gives CASSLGTSGTTHEQFF.